There are a few counts of the clone carrying this T cell receptor beta chain. The antigen remains undetermined. The limits of the CDR3 on the DNA are not certain, so only TCRdb's listed CDR3 is given. What was amplified from RNA transcripts were TCR beta CDR3 regions. An initial round of RT-PCR targeting the TCR CDR3 relied on the HTBI primer set. TCRdb ran MiXCR on the multiplex PCR reads and lists one entry per CDR3 protein. The sample has around 560,000 distinct CDR3 sequences; over 15% are singletons. The data were taken from a study of T cells in Graves' hyperthyroidism and ophthalmopathy. Findings of the study overall: A model of 13 V-J features distinguished ophthalmopathy from stable hyperthyroidism. Most thyroid clonotypes with frequency above 0.001 were detected in blood. For ophthalmopathy, model prediction preceded onset by a median around six months.

Hyperthyroidism was newly diagnosed in patients aged 18 to 65 (duration under 2 months). The CDR3 is made up of 15 amino acids, end residues included. The chain has TRBV12-3 or TRBV12-4 and TRBJ2-1; the table's D call of TRBD2 was not tested on the DNA. The sequence was collected from a woman in her late teens or twenties with Graves' hyperthyroidism. The sample taken for sequencing was blood. The CDR3 loop reads CASSSSGGASNEQFF.